This T cell receptor (beta chain) was obtained from a study of glioma-infiltrating T cells after dendritic cell vaccination. At the level of the study: Monocyte-derived dendritic cells, cultured 7 to 8 days with IL-4 and GM-CSF, were pulsed with autologous tumor lysate.

This clone was observed a few times. Clones were sequenced by immunoSEQ multiplex PCR, and TCRdb holds only the in-frame ones, with some missing. The sample contains around 37,000 clones, around 80% of which appear only once. This CDR3 is 15 amino acids long. With 3 bases removed from V and 0 bases from J, the gap between germline ends came to 10 bases. Germline CDR1 and CDR2: SGDLS and YYNGEE. PBMC sampling occurred before vaccination, two weeks after the third dose, and at progression. This specimen consisted of blood, obtained before dendritic cell vaccination. The chain employs TRBV9 and TRBJ1-5; D call uncertain. The sequence came from a human donor with glioblastoma. CDR3 DNA: TGTGCCAGCAGCGAGACACCTTATAGCAATCAGCCCCAGCATTTT. It encodes CASSETPYSNQPQHF.